This T cell receptor (beta chain) was recovered during a study of T-cell reconstitution after alpha-beta-depleted transplantation in children. The TCRbeta library incorporated unique molecular identifiers. TCRdb processed the PCR reads anew with MiXCR; each CDR3 protein has one entry. Here the sample spans about 300,000 distinct CDR3 sequences, 10% being singletons. Study-wide results and limits: Several hundred expanded graft clones reportedly supplied alpha-beta T cells about two months after transplant.

This clonotype was recorded at least ten times. No antigen is known for it. The junction had 8 bases not matched to a gene; V was cut back by 5 bases and J by 1 base. The CDR3 extends over 15 amino acids. Germline V gene lookup returns CDR1 MNHEY and CDR2 SMNVEV (reference sequence). This receptor was obtained from a boy younger than two with acute myeloid leukemia, due to receive a stem cell transplant. The specimen was PBMCs, collected before TCRalphabeta/CD19-depleted stem cell transplant. The chain is built from TRBV27 and TRBJ2-7; 7 bases fit TRBD1. This CDR3 is CASSNSGQLSYEQYF. The CDR3 DNA reads TGTGCCAGCAGTAATTCGGGACAGTTGTCCTACGAGCAGTACTTC.